One and the same sample provided the 23 T cell receptor beta chains below, sequenced in a study of neurological immune-mediated disorders. The time point here: longitudinal time-point 3. TCRdb reanalysed the 5' RACE reads using MiXCR and keeps one entry per CDR3 protein. The sample lists some 80,000 distinct CDR3 sequences, 3.5% to 4.5% occurring once. Sequences were obtained from PBMCs. The receptors originated from a woman aged 55-70 years with multiple sclerosis.

This clonotype came up many times. The chain combines TRBV7-6 with TRBJ2-1, with D unresolved. V lost 3 bases to trimming and J lost 5 bases, with 11 bases between them. CDR1 is SGHVS, CDR2 FNYEAQ, per germline. The CDR3 has 14 residues. CDR3 coding DNA: TGTGCCAGCAGCTTTGGTGTGGGGAACAATGAGCAGTTCTTC. It encodes CASSFGVGNNEQFF.

On this clonotype itself: A read error is possible here, since a much larger clone lies one base away. The CDR3 DNA is TGTGCCAGCAGCCGGTCAAGCTTCTACAATGAGCAGTTCTTC. Amino acid sequence: CASSRSSFYNEQFF. The gene calls are TRBV5-5 and TRBJ2-1; D not certain. V was shortened by 4 bases and J by 3 bases, with 11 bases between the two germline ends. Germline V CDR1 and CDR2: SGHKS, YYEKEE (reference sequence). There are 14 residues in the CDR3. Full variable domain (missing parts from reference TRBV5-5 and TRBJ2-1): DAGVTQSPTHLIKTRGQQVTLRCSPISGHKSVSWYQQVLGQGPQFIFQYYEKEERGRGNFPDRFSARQFPNYSSELNVNALLLGDSALYLCASSRSSFYNEQFFGPGTRLTVL.

There are many counts of this clonotype. The chain has TRBV14 and TRBJ2-1; TRBD2 aligns across 7 bases. The J segment lost 7 bases and the V segment lost 1 base, leaving 4 bases of the junction unmatched. The CDR3 has 14 amino acids. Germline values: CDR1 SGHDN, CDR2 FVKESK. The CDR3 DNA reads as TGTGCCAGCAGCCAAGTTTGGGGAGGGAATGAGCAGTTCTTC. Amino acids: CASSQVWGGNEQFF.

CDR3 region: CASRYPGTRDEQYF. The CDR3 coding sequence is TGTGCAAGTCGCTACCCCGGGACTAGGGACGAGCAGTACTTC. J is TRBJ2-7 and V is TRBV12-2; the listed D gene, TRBD2, was not tested against the DNA. TRBV12-2 is classified as a pseudogene. The CDR3 consists of 14 residues.

Ten or more counts support this clonotype. The rearrangement uses TRBV5-1 and TRBJ1-2; a weak D match, TRBD1 (5 bases). V gave up 0 bases and J gave up 4 bases, with 16 bases separating them. Germline CDR1 is SGHRS and CDR2 is YFSETQ. The CDR3 runs 16 residues. In DNA, the CDR3 is TGCGCCAGCAGCTTGGAAGGGGTCAAGACAGCCTATGGCTACACCTTC. Encoded protein: CASSLEGVKTAYGYTF.

In regard to this clonotype: A read error is possible here, since a much larger clone lies one base away. The gene calls are TRBV5-1 and TRBJ2-5; D is ambiguous. Germline CDR1 is SGHRS and CDR2 is YFSETQ. The CDR3 runs to 13 residues. V was shortened by 0 bases and J by 1 base, with 4 bases between the two germline ends. The CDR3 is CASSLVVQETQYF. DNA of the CDR3: TGCGCCAGCAGCTTGGTGGTCCAAGAGACCCAGTACTTC. Looking up the rest from reference TRBV5-1 and TRBJ2-5 gives the full variable domain: KAGVTQTPRYLIKTRGQQVTLSCSPISGHRSVSWYQQTPGQGLQFLFEYFSETQRNKGNFPGRFSGRQFSNSRSEMNVSTLELGDSALYLCASSLVVQETQYFGPGTRLLVL.

This clonotype has ten or more counts. V and J are TRBV6-5 and TRBJ1-5; no definite D call. Trimming shortened V by 8 bases and J by 3 bases, and 14 bases separated the two germline ends. Per the germline V gene, CDR1 is MNHEY and CDR2 is SVGAGI. The CDR3 length is 14 residues. For the CDR3, the DNA is TGTGCCAGCGCGCAAGGTTGGGACAATCAGCCCCAGCATTTT. Translated: CASAQGWDNQPQHF.

This clonotype was observed at least ten times. This chain joins TRBV10-1 and TRBJ2-3; D ambiguous. Germline CDR1 reads WNHNN; CDR2 reads SYGVQD (reference sequence). Trimming pared 1 base from V and 2 bases from J, leaving 1 base between. The length of the CDR3 is 12 residues. The CDR3 spells CASSEYTDTQYF. The CDR3 region has the DNA TGCGCCAGCAGTGAGTACACAGATACGCAGTATTTT.

This clonotype was seen repeatedly, ten times or more. V and J are TRBV6-5 and TRBJ2-3; D is perhaps TRBD1 (6 bases). The germline V and J ends were trimmed by 2 bases and 4 bases, with 13 bases remaining between them. The CDR3 covers 15 residues. CDR1 MNHEY and CDR2 SVGAGI come from the germline V gene. In DNA form, the CDR3 reads TGTGCCAGCAGTTACGGGGGCAGGGGATCAGATACGCAGTATTTT. Encoded protein: CASSYGGRGSDTQYF.

Regarding this clonotype: A clone one base away is much larger, so this may be a read error. The V gene is TRBV6-5, the J gene TRBJ1-1, with a possible D match to TRBD1 (5 bases). The CDR3 totals 16 residues. V shed 6 bases and J shed 7 bases, with 24 bases lying between them. In germline, CDR1 is MNHEY, CDR2 SVGAGI. Written as DNA, the CDR3 is TGTGCCAGCAGATCACGGACGAGGGGTAGCAGTGATGAAGCTTTCTTT. It is translated as CASRSRTRGSSDEAFF.

Many counts were recorded for this clonotype. The V and J genes are TRBV12-3 or TRBV12-4 and TRBJ1-5; D is perhaps TRBD1 (5 bases). This CDR3 spans 13 amino acids. V lost 6 bases and J 7 bases, leaving 13 bases between the germline ends. CDR3 nucleotide sequence: TGTGCCAGCAGCAGGGACGAGAGGCAGCCCCAGCATTTT. Translation gives CASSRDERQPQHF.

This clonotype was observed at least ten times. The chain recombines TRBV12-3 or TRBV12-4 with TRBJ2-1; 9 bases are shared with TRBD1. V lost 6 bases, J lost 2 bases, and 8 bases stayed unmatched. This CDR3 region has 16 residues. CDR3 coding DNA: TGTGCCAGCAGGAAGGGACAGGGTGAGACCTACAATGAGCAGTTCTTC. Amino acid sequence: CASRKGQGETYNEQFF.

This clonotype was found many times. The J gene is TRBJ2-1, the V gene TRBV5-1; possibly TRBD1 or TRBD2 for D (6 bases each). CDR1 is SGHRS and CDR2 is YFSETQ in the germline V gene. Trimming took off 6 bases at V and 0 bases at J, with 13 bases between the two ends. The CDR3 contains 15 residues. CDR3 nucleotides: TGCGCCAGCACTCGGGGGCTCAGCTCCTACAATGAGCAGTTCTTC. Protein: CASTRGLSSYNEQFF.

The table lists this clonotype with many counts. V is TRBV10-2 and J is TRBJ1-5; 11 bases line up with TRBD1. Germline loops: CDR1 WSHSY, CDR2 SAAADI. With V trimmed by 6 bases and J by 8 bases, 6 bases remained unmatched. This CDR3 is 14 amino acids long. CDR3 bases: TGCGCCAGCAGGGCCGGGACAGGGGGGAAGCCCCAGCATTTT. Its translation: CASRAGTGGKPQHF.

This clonotype was found many times. The chain links TRBV5-1 to TRBJ1-4; D is unresolved. The germline V and J ends were trimmed by 0 bases and 8 bases, with 8 bases remaining between them. Per the germline V gene, CDR1 is SGHRS and CDR2 is YFSETQ. The CDR3 sequence is 13 residues long. The chain's CDR3 is CASSLGAEEKLFF. CDR3 DNA sequence: TGCGCCAGCAGCTTGGGGGCTGAGGAAAAACTGTTTTTT.

This clonotype appeared many times. J is TRBJ2-2 and V is TRBV28; the D is unclear. The CDR3 has 13 amino acids. V was pared by 5 bases and J by 4 bases, with 8 bases between. Looked up from germline, CDR1 is MDHEN and CDR2 is SYDVKM. The chain's CDR3 is CASSPRGTGELFF. Here the CDR3 DNA reads TGTGCCAGCAGTCCCCGTGGCACCGGGGAGCTGTTTTTT.

This clonotype was seen ten or more times. The genes are TRBV20-1 and TRBJ1-1; D is perhaps TRBD1 (6 bases). CDR1 and CDR2 from the germline V gene are DFQATT and SNEGSKA (reference sequence). The CDR3 sequence is 13 residues long. V was trimmed by 6 bases and J by 0 bases, leaving 11 bases between them. The CDR3 DNA sequence: TGCAGTGCCCCAGGGGAAGTGAACACTGAAGCTTTCTTT. Amino acids: CSAPGEVNTEAFF.

This clonotype has ten or more counts. V gene TRBV7-9 combines with J gene TRBJ2-5, with 9 bases that match TRBD1. The trim removed 6 bases at V and 2 bases at J, leaving 7 bases unmatched. The V gene's germline CDR1 is SEHNR and CDR2 FQNEAQ (reference sequence). The CDR3 length is 15 residues. CDR3 amino acids: CASRIGTGIQETQYF. The CDR3 DNA reads TGTGCCAGCAGGATCGGGACAGGGATACAAGAGACCCAGTACTTC. The whole variable domain, filled in from reference TRBV7-9 and TRBJ2-5, reads DTGVSQNPRHKITKRGQNVTFRCDPISEHNRLYWYRQTLGQGPEFLTYFQNEAQLEKSRLLSDRFSAERPKGSFSTLEIQRTEQGDSAMYLCASRIGTGIQETQYFGPGTRLLVL.

This clonotype has at least ten counts. V usage is TRBV5-1 and J usage is TRBJ1-6, with D maybe TRBD1 (5 bases). This CDR3 has 16 residues. Germline CDR1 reads SGHRS; CDR2 reads YFSETQ. The ends were cut back, 4 bases at V and 8 bases at J, with 19 bases in the middle. The CDR3 here is CASSLVGALGDSPLHF. The CDR3 coding sequence is TGCGCCAGCAGCCTTGTCGGGGCCCTGGGGGATTCACCCCTCCACTTT.

This clonotype was detected ten times or more. The chain uses TRBV3-1 and TRBJ2-3; 11 bases align to TRBD2. With V trimmed by 5 bases and J by 7 bases, 5 bases remained unmatched. The CDR3 is 14 amino acids. Germline V CDR1 and CDR2: LGHDT, YNNKEL (reference sequence). The CDR3 DNA is TGTGCCAGCAGCGTTAGCGGGGGGGCTTATACGCAGTATTTT. This encodes CASSVSGGAYTQYF.

This clonotype appeared many times. The rearrangement joins TRBV11-3 to TRBJ2-7; no firm D call. The CDR3 runs to 14 residues. Trimming cost V 5 bases and J 1 base, with 12 bases left between them. The germline CDR1 and CDR2 sequences are SGHNT and YENEEA. The CDR3 reads CASSEEGDSYEQYF. As DNA, the CDR3 is TGTGCCAGCAGCGAGGAAGGCGATTCCTACGAGCAGTACTTC.

This clonotype was counted ten times or more. The chain links TRBV27 to TRBJ1-4; 8 bases agree with TRBD1. From germline, CDR1 is MNHEY and CDR2 SMNVEV (reference sequence). The CDR3 spans 14 residues. V trimming: 2 bases; J trimming: 8 bases; junction bases outside the gene matches: 4. The CDR3 nucleotides read TGTGCCAGCAGTTTAATGGGACAGGCGGAAAAACTGTTTTTT. It encodes CASSLMGQAEKLFF. The full variable domain, in which reference TRBV27 and TRBJ1-4 provide the parts outside the CDR3, is EAQVTQNPRYLITVTGKKLTVTCSQNMNHEYMSWYRQDPGLGLRQIYYSMNVEVTDKGDVPEGYKVSRKEKRNFPLILESPSPNQTSLYFCASSLMGQAEKLFFGSGTQLSVL.

This clonotype was recorded many times. V usage is TRBV7-9 and J usage is TRBJ1-2; 7 bases match TRBD1. The CDR3 contains 12 residues. Germline-derived CDR1 and CDR2 are SEHNR and FQNEAQ (reference sequence). With V trimmed by 4 bases and J by 6 bases, 2 bases remained unmatched. CDR3 in amino acids: CASSSTGDGYTF. As DNA, the CDR3 is TGTGCCAGCAGCTCAACAGGGGATGGCTACACCTTC.